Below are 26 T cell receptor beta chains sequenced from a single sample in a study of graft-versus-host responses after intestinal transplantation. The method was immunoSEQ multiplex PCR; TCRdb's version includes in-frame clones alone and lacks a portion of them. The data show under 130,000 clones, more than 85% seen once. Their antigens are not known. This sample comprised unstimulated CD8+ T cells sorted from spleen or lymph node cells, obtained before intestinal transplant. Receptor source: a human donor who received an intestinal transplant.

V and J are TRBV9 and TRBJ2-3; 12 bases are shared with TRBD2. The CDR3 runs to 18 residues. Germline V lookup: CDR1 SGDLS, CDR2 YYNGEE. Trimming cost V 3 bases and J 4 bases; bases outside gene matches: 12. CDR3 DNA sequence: TGTGCCAGCAGCGCCGGCTGGACTCTAGCGGGGGGGCCAGATACGCAGTATTTT. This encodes CASSAGWTLAGGPDTQYF. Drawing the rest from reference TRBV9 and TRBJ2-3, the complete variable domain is DSGVTQTPKHLITATGQRVTLRCSPRSGDLSVYWYQQSLDQGLQFLIQYYNGEERAKGNILERFSAQQFPDLHSELNLSSLELGDSALYFCASSAGWTLAGGPDTQYFGPGTRLTVL.

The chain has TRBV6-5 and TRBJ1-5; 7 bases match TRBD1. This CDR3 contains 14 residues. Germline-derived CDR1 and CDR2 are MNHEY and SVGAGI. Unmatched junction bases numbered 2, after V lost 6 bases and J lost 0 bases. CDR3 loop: CASRGQDSNQPQHF. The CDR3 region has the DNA TGTGCCAGCAGAGGACAGGATAGCAATCAGCCCCAGCATTTT.

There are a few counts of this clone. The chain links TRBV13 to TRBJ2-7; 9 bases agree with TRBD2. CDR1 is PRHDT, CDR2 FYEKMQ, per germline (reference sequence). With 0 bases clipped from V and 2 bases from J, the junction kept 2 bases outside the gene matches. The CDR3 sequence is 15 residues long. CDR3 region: CASSLGTSGTYEQYF. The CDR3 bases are TGTGCCAGCAGCTTAGGGACTAGCGGAACCTACGAGCAGTACTTC.

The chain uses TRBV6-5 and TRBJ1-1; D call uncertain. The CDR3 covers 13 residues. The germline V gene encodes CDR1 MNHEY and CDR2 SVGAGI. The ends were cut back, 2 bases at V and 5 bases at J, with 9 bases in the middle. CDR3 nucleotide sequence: TGTGCCAGCAGTTACAAGGGAGGGACTGAAGCTTTCTTT. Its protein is CASSYKGGTEAFF.

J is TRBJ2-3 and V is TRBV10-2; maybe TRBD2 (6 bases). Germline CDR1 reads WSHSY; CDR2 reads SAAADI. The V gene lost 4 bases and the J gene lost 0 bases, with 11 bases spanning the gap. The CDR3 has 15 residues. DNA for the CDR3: TGCGCCAGCAGTGCTCTAGCGCCAAGCACAGATACGCAGTATTTT. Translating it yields CASSALAPSTDTQYF.

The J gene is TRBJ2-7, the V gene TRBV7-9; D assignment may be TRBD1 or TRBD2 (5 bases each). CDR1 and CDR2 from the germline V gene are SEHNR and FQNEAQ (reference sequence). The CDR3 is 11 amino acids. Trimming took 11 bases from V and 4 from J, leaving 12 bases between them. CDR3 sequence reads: CASSGPYEQYF. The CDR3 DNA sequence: TGTGCCTCCTCGGGGCCTTACGAGCAGTACTTC.

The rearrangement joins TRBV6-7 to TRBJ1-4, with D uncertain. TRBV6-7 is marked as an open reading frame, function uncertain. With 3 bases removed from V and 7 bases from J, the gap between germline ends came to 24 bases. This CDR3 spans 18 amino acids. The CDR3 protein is CASSYIPALQIRCEKLFF. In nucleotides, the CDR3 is TGTGCCAGCAGTTATATCCCCGCCCTACAGATACGGTGTGAAAAACTGTTTTTT.

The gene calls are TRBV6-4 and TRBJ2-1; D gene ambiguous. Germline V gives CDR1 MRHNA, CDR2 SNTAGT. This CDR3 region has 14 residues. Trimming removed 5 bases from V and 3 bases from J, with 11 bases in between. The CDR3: CASSLYPHYNEQFF. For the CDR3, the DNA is TGTGCCAGCAGTCTCTACCCCCACTACAATGAGCAGTTCTTC.

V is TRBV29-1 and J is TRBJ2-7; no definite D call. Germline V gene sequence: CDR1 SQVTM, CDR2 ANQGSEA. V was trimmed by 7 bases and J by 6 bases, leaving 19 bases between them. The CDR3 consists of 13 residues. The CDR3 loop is CSARTQDEVEQYF. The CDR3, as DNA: TGCAGCGCTCGGACCCAGGATGAGGTCGAGCAGTACTTC.

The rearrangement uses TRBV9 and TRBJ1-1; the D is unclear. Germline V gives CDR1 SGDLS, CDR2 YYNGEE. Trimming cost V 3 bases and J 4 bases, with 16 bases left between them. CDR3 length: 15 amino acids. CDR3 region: CASSATRIGSTEAFF. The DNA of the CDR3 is TGTGCCAGCAGCGCTACCAGAATAGGGAGCACTGAAGCTTTCTTT.

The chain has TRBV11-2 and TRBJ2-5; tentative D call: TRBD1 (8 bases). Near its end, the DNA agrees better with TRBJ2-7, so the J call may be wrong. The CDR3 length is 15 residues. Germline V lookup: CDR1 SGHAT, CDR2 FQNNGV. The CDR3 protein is CASSLDREGESEQYF. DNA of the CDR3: TGTGCCAGCAGTCTGGACAGGGAGGGTGAAAGCGAGCAGTACTTC.

CDR3 in amino acids: CSVPPPRLAGEQFF. For the CDR3, the DNA is TGCAGCGTTCCCCCGCCACGACTAGCGGGGGAGCAGTTCTTC. V gene TRBV29-1 combines with J gene TRBJ2-1; TRBD2 matches at 11 bases. CDR1 and CDR2 (germline): SQVTM, ANQGSEA. CDR3 length: 14 amino acids. V gave up 5 bases and J gave up 10 bases; unmatched junction bases: 10.

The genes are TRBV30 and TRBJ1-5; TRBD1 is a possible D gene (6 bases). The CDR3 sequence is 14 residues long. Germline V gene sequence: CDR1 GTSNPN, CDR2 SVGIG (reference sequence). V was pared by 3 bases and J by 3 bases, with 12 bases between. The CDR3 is CAWSDGQSNQPQHF. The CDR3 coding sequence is TGTGCCTGGAGCGACGGACAGTCCAATCAGCCCCAGCATTTT. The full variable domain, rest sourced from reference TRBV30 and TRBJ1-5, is SQTIHQWPATLVQPVGSPLSLECTVEGTSNPNLYWYRQAAGRGLQLLFYSVGIGQISSEVPQNLSASRPQDRQFILSSKKLLLSDSGFYLCAWSDGQSNQPQHFGDGTRLSIL.

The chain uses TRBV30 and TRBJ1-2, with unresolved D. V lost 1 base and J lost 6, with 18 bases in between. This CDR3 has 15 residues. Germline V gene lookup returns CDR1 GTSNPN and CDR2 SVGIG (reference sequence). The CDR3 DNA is TGTGCCTGGAGTGATCCGGCGCTATTGTCGGATGGCTACACCTTC. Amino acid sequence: CAWSDPALLSDGYTF.

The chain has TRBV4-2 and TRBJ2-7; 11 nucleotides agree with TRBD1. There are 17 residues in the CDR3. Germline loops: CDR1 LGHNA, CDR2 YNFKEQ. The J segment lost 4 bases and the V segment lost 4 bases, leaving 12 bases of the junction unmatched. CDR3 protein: CASSPYHGTGGIYEQYF. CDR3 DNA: TGTGCCAGCAGCCCCTACCACGGGACAGGGGGAATTTACGAGCAGTACTTC.

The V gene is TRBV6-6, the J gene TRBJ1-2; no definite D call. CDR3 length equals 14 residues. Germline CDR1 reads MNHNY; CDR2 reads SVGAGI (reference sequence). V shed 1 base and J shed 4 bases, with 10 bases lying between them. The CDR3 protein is CASSYLSDPYGYTF. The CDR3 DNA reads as TGTGCCAGCAGTTACTTGTCAGATCCCTATGGCTACACCTTC.

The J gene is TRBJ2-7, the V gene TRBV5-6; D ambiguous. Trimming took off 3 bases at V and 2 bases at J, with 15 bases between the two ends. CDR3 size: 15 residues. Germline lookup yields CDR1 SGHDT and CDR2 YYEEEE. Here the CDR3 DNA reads TGTGCCAGCAGCTCGGTCTTTAAGGTACCCTACGAGCAGTACTTC. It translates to CASSSVFKVPYEQYF. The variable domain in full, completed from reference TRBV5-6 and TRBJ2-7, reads DAGVTQSPTHLIKTRGQQVTLRCSPKSGHDTVSWYQQALGQGPQFIFQYYEEEERQRGNFPDRFSGHQFPNYSSELNVNALLLGDSALYLCASSSVFKVPYEQYFGPGTRLTVT.

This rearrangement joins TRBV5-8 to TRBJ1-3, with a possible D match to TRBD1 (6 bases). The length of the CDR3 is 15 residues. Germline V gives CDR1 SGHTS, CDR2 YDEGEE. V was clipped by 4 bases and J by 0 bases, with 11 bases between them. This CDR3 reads CASSVGTISGNTIYF. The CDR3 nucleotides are TGTGCCAGCAGCGTCGGGACAATCTCTGGAAACACCATATATTTT.

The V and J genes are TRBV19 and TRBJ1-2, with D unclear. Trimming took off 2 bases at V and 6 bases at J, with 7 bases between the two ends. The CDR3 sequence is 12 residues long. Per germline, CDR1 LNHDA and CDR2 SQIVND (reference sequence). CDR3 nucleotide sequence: TGTGCCAGTAGTATAACGGGAAATGGCTACACCTTC. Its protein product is CASSITGNGYTF. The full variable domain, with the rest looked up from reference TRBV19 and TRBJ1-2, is DGGITQSPKYLFRKEGQNVTLSCEQNLNHDAMYWYRQDPGQGLRLIYYSQIVNDFQKGDIAEGYSVSREKKESFPLTVTSAQKNPTAFYLCASSITGNGYTFGSGTRLTVV.

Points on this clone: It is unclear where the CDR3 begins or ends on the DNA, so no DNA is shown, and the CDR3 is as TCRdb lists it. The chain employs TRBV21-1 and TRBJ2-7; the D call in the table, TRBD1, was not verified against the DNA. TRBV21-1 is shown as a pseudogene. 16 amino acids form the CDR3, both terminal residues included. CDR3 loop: CASSKVGTGIIYEQYF.

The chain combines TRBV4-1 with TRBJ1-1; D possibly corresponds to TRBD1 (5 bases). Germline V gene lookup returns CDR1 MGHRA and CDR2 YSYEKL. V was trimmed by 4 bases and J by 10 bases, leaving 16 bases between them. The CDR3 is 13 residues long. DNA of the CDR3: TGCGCCAGCAGCCTCGCCCCGGGGGGGGGAGCTTTCTTT. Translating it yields CASSLAPGGGAFF.

The CDR3 DNA follows: TGCGCCAGCAGCAACCCGACCGCAGGGGGCCTGTTCTATGGCTACACCTTC. It codes for CASSNPTAGGLFYGYTF. The chain is built from TRBV4-1 and TRBJ1-2; TRBD1 agrees at 8 bases. This CDR3 contains 17 residues. With V trimmed by 5 bases and J by 4 bases, 15 bases remained unmatched. The germline V gene encodes CDR1 MGHRA and CDR2 YSYEKL.

CDR3 protein: CASSYGPSGANVLTF. The CDR3 coding sequence is TGTGCCAGCAGCTATGGACCCTCTGGGGCCAACGTCCTGACTTTC. The chain combines TRBV13 with TRBJ2-6; no firm D call. The CDR3 contains 15 residues. V was shortened by 4 bases and J by 0 bases, with 7 bases between the two germline ends. Germline V gives CDR1 PRHDT, CDR2 FYEKMQ (reference sequence).

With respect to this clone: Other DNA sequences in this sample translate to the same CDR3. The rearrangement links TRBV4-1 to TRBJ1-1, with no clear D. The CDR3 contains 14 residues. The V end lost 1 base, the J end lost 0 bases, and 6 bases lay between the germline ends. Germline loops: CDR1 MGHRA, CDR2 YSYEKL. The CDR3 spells CASSQVRMNTEAFF. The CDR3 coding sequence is TGCGCCAGCAGCCAAGTTCGGATGAACACTGAAGCTTTCTTT.

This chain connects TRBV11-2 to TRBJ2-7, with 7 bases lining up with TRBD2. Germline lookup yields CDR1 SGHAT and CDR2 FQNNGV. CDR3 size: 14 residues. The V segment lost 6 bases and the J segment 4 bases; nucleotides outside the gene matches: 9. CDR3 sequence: CASSPVASGYEQYF. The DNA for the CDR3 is TGTGCCAGCAGTCCCGTGGCTAGCGGATACGAGCAGTACTTC.

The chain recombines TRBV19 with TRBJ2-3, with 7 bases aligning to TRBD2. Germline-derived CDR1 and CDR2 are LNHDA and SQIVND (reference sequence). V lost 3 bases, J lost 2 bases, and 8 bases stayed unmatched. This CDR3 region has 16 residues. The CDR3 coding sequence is TGTGCCAGTAGTATGATGGCGGGGGAATTCACAGATACGCAGTATTTT. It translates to CASSMMAGEFTDTQYF.